This T cell receptor beta chain stems from a study of response to subunit inactivated influenza vaccine. Comments on this clonotype: What it recognizes is unknown.

MiXCR was run by TCRdb on the RT-PCR reads, yielding one entry per CDR3 protein. The repertoire holds 500,000 or so distinct CDR3 sequences, with approximately 15% as singletons. CDR3 length: 15 amino acids. Germline lookup yields CDR1 SGHKS and CDR2 YYEKEE (reference sequence). V lost 3 bases and J lost 2; bases outside the gene matches: 5. Study-wide points: The authors suggested that every seasonal influenza vaccination recruits few new T cells.

This rearrangement joins TRBV5-5 to TRBJ1-2; TRBD1 matches at 9 bases. Sequencing used CD4+ T cells sorted from PBMCs, obtained around 2 years after vaccination. The sequence came from a man aged 45 to 70 who received an inactivated influenza vaccine. This CDR3 is CASSSRQGGNYGYTF. In DNA, the CDR3 is TGTGCCAGCAGCTCCCGACAGGGGGGAAACTATGGCTACACCTTC.